These 26 T cell receptor beta chains originate from one sample sequenced in a study of pediatric ulcerative colitis. Profiled with immunoSEQ multiplex PCR; TCRdb holds only in-frame clones, not every one. This repertoire shows 55,000 to 80,000 clones, 77% found once; its top ten account for around 5.3%. The sample consisted of blood. These receptors were taken from a boy between 10 and 17 years old with moderate ulcerative colitis.

This clone has only one observation. This chain connects TRBV7-7 to TRBJ2-5; D is perhaps TRBD1 or TRBD2 (6 bases each). Germline CDR1 and CDR2: SSHAT and FNYEAQ (reference sequence). This CDR3 has 13 residues. Trimming removed 4 bases from V and 5 bases from J, with 11 bases in between. The CDR3 loop reads CASSSQGRETQYF. The CDR3 DNA is TGTGCCAGCAGCTCGCAGGGGAGGGAGACCCAGTACTTC.

Only one count was recorded for this clone. The J gene is TRBJ2-1, the V gene TRBV5-4; 10 bases map to TRBD1. Germline V gives CDR1 SGHNT, CDR2 YYREEE (reference sequence). With V trimmed by 5 bases and J by 3 bases, 5 bases remained unmatched. The CDR3 spans 15 residues. DNA for the CDR3: TGTGCCAGCAGATTAGGACAGGGGGACTACAATGAGCAGTTCTTC. The encoded protein is CASRLGQGDYNEQFF.

The J gene is TRBJ2-1, the V gene TRBV5-4, with D maybe TRBD2 (5 bases). Germline V gives CDR1 SGHNT, CDR2 YYREEE (reference sequence). Trimming removed 5 bases at V and 9 bases at J, with 18 bases between. The CDR3 has 14 amino acids. CDR3 DNA sequence: TGTGCCAGCAGATCTAGCCTCGGCTCTGGTGAGCAGTTCTTC. Amino acid sequence: CASRSSLGSGEQFF.

The chain is built from TRBV19 and TRBJ2-6; 8 nucleotides match TRBD1. Germline lookup yields CDR1 LNHDA and CDR2 SQIVND (reference sequence). The CDR3 sequence is 17 residues long. V lost 4 bases and J lost 2; bases outside the gene matches: 7. CDR3 coding DNA: TGTGCCAGTAGTACCAGACAGGGGACGCCTGGGGCCAACGTCCTGACTTTC. Its protein product is CASSTRQGTPGANVLTF.

The table lists this clone with a few counts. The chain is built from TRBV29-1 and TRBJ1-2; weak D call: TRBD1 (5 bases). This CDR3 spans 11 amino acids. The ends were cut back, 7 bases at V and 7 bases at J, with 13 bases in the middle. Germline CDR1 and CDR2: SQVTM and ANQGSEA. The CDR3 loop is CSAVQALGYTF. The CDR3, as DNA: TGCAGCGCTGTACAGGCCCTTGGCTACACCTTC.

This clone has just a few counts. The rearrangement links TRBV30 to TRBJ2-1; no definite D call. The ends were cut back, 0 bases at V and 0 bases at J, with 12 bases in the middle. CDR1 is GTSNPN and CDR2 is SVGIG in the germline V gene (reference sequence). CDR3 length equals 16 residues. The CDR3 DNA reads as TGTGCCTGGAGTGTACGGGCTCCGAGCTCCTACAATGAGCAGTTCTTC. Translating gives CAWSVRAPSSYNEQFF.

The chain links TRBV19 to TRBJ2-7, with D perhaps matching TRBD1 or TRBD2 (5 bases each). Trimming removed 5 bases from V and 2 bases from J, with 13 bases in between. CDR3 length: 14 amino acids. The germline V gene encodes CDR1 LNHDA and CDR2 SQIVND (reference sequence). The CDR3 bases are TGTGCCAGTAGTCCGGGACGGCCAGCCTACGAGCAGTACTTC. This gives the protein CASSPGRPAYEQYF. The variable domain in full, completed from reference TRBV19 and TRBJ2-7, reads DGGITQSPKYLFRKEGQNVTLSCEQNLNHDAMYWYRQDPGQGLRLIYYSQIVNDFQKGDIAEGYSVSREKKESFPLTVTSAQKNPTAFYLCASSPGRPAYEQYFGPGTRLTVT.

The chain recombines TRBV4-3 with TRBJ1-4, with 7 bases fitting TRBD1. The CDR3 extends over 15 amino acids. Germline loops: CDR1 LGHNA, CDR2 YSLEER. The V gene end was trimmed by 4 bases and the J gene end by 6 bases; junction bases not matched to a gene: 8. CDR3 sequence reads: CASSRGRGGDEKLFF. The CDR3 DNA reads TGCGCCAGCAGCCGGGGTCGAGGGGGCGATGAAAAACTGTTTTTT.

The rearrangement joins TRBV30 to TRBJ1-2, with TRBD1 as a possible D gene (6 bases). The CDR3 spans 14 residues. Germline CDR1 reads GTSNPN; CDR2 reads SVGIG (reference sequence). V was cut by 3 bases and J by 8 bases, with 19 bases left in between. Written as DNA, the CDR3 is TGTGCCTGGAGACCGACAGGAGAATTGGTAGGCTACACCTTC. Translating gives CAWRPTGELVGYTF.

This clone was recorded only once. The gene calls are TRBV10-2 and TRBJ1-5, with a possible D match to TRBD1 (6 bases). The CDR3 spans 13 residues. Trimming took 8 bases from V and 0 from J, leaving 8 bases between them. Per germline, CDR1 WSHSY and CDR2 SAAADI. CDR3 bases: TGCGCCAGCGAAGGGGGTAGCAATCAGCCCCAGCATTTT. This sequence encodes CASEGGSNQPQHF.

V usage is TRBV10-2 and J usage is TRBJ2-6; 7 nucleotides line up with TRBD2. The germline V gene encodes CDR1 WSHSY and CDR2 SAAADI. The V segment lost 10 bases and the J segment 0 bases; nucleotides outside the gene matches: 6. The CDR3 length is 15 residues. The CDR3: CATQSGGSGANVLTF. CDR3 DNA sequence: TGCGCCACCCAATCGGGAGGCTCTGGGGCCAACGTCCTGACTTTC.

This clone occurred once. The chain recombines TRBV23-1 with TRBJ2-7; 8 nucleotides match TRBD1. TRBV23-1 is an ORF for which the function is uncertain. With V trimmed by 11 bases and J by 5 bases, 2 bases remained unmatched. The CDR3 has 10 amino acids. The CDR3 protein is CAQGADEQYF. CDR3 sequence (DNA): TGCGCCCAGGGGGCCGACGAGCAGTACTTC.

The rearrangement links TRBV4-3 to TRBJ1-2, with TRBD1 identical over 7 bases. CDR1 LGHNA and CDR2 YSLEER come from the germline V gene. Trimming cost V 2 bases and J 13 bases; bases outside gene matches: 19. The CDR3 is made up of 16 amino acids. CDR3 region: CASSQQIRVGQDPITF. The DNA of the CDR3 is TGCGCCAGCAGCCAACAGATTCGGGTAGGACAGGACCCAATCACCTTC.

This chain uses TRBV9 with TRBJ2-1; 7 nucleotides match TRBD2. V was pared by 1 base and J by 10 bases, with 5 bases of the junction left unmatched. CDR1 SGDLS and CDR2 YYNGEE come from the germline V gene. The CDR3 consists of 13 residues. Here the CDR3 DNA reads TGTGCCAGCAGCGTAAATCCCGGGAGGGAGCAGTTCTTC. This gives the protein CASSVNPGREQFF.

This rearrangement joins TRBV5-1 to TRBJ2-3; 10 positions agree with TRBD2. This CDR3 has 15 amino acids. CDR1 and CDR2 (germline): SGHRS, YFSETQ. The V and J ends lost 2 bases and 5 bases, in that order; junction bases with no gene match: 5. CDR3 region: CASSFLAGVGDTQYF. The DNA of the CDR3 is TGCGCCAGCAGCTTCCTAGCGGGAGTCGGAGATACGCAGTATTTT. The full variable domain, completed using reference TRBV5-1 and TRBJ2-3, is KAGVTQTPRYLIKTRGQQVTLSCSPISGHRSVSWYQQTPGQGLQFLFEYFSETQRNKGNFPGRFSGRQFSNSRSEMNVSTLELGDSALYLCASSFLAGVGDTQYFGPGTRLTVL.

CDR3 residues: CASSLRSRGRTEAFF. The CDR3 DNA follows: TGTGCCAGCAGCCTGCGCAGCAGAGGTCGGACTGAAGCTTTCTTT. V gene TRBV14 combines with J gene TRBJ1-1, with no clear D. The germline V and J ends were trimmed by 4 bases and 5 bases, with 17 bases remaining between them. CDR3 length: 15 residues. Looked up from germline, CDR1 is SGHDN and CDR2 is FVKESK.

The chain carries TRBV5-1 and TRBJ2-3, with 9 bases aligning to TRBD1. The V and J ends lost 4 bases and 5 bases, in that order; junction bases with no gene match: 14. The CDR3 totals 17 residues. Germline-derived CDR1 and CDR2 are SGHRS and YFSETQ. CDR3 nucleotides: TGCGCCAGCAGCCGTCAACCGGGACAGGGATCAGGAGATACGCAGTATTTT. It translates to CASSRQPGQGSGDTQYF.

V is TRBV5-1 and J is TRBJ2-5, with 8 bases aligning to TRBD1. Germline lookup yields CDR1 SGHRS and CDR2 YFSETQ. The trim removed 2 bases at V and 4 bases at J, leaving 4 bases unmatched. There are 14 residues in the CDR3. CDR3 sequence (DNA): TGCGCCAGCAGCTTAGGACAGGGAGGAGAGACCCAGTACTTC. It yields the protein CASSLGQGGETQYF. Combining the CDR3 with reference TRBV5-1 and TRBJ2-5 gives the whole variable domain KAGVTQTPRYLIKTRGQQVTLSCSPISGHRSVSWYQQTPGQGLQFLFEYFSETQRNKGNFPGRFSGRQFSNSRSEMNVSTLELGDSALYLCASSLGQGGETQYFGPGTRLLVL.

The chain links TRBV18 to TRBJ2-7; D is uncertain. CDR3 length equals 12 residues. V was trimmed by 4 bases and J by 0 bases, leaving 4 bases between them. The germline V gene encodes CDR1 KGHSH and CDR2 LQKENI. CDR3 residues: CASSQASYEQYF. The CDR3 DNA reads TGTGCCAGCTCACAAGCCTCCTACGAGCAGTACTTC.

The chain uses TRBV5-1 and TRBJ2-1, with 9 bases lining up with TRBD2. The CDR3 is 17 residues long. CDR1 is SGHRS, CDR2 YFSETQ, per germline. V lost 1 base to trimming and J lost 1 base; unmatched junction nucleotides: 6. This chain's CDR3 is CASSLRASGVSYNEQFF. CDR3 nucleotide sequence: TGCGCCAGCAGCTTGAGGGCTAGCGGGGTTTCCTACAATGAGCAGTTCTTC.

This rearrangement joins TRBV11-2 to TRBJ2-7; TRBD1 agrees at 7 bases. Looked up from germline, CDR1 is SGHAT and CDR2 is FQNNGV. After removal of 5 bases from V and 6 bases from J, the junction contained 7 bases not matched to a gene. This CDR3 region has 13 residues. CDR3 sequence: CASSLETGREQYF. CDR3 coding DNA: TGTGCCAGCAGCCTGGAGACAGGGCGCGAGCAGTACTTC.

V usage is TRBV4-1 and J usage is TRBJ2-3, with 8 bases aligning to TRBD1. With 3 bases clipped from V and 6 bases from J, the junction kept 17 bases outside the gene matches. There are 18 residues in the CDR3. Per the germline V gene, CDR1 is MGHRA and CDR2 is YSYEKL. The CDR3 protein is CASSHPSDRGGPTDTQYF. CDR3 sequence (DNA): TGCGCCAGCAGCCACCCGTCCGACAGGGGAGGACCCACGGATACGCAGTATTTT.

The rearrangement uses TRBV7-2 and TRBJ2-3; D remains unclear. The germline V gene encodes CDR1 SGHTA and CDR2 FQGNSA. The germline V and J ends were trimmed by 6 bases and 6 bases, with 7 bases remaining between them. This CDR3 comprises 11 residues. CDR3 loop: CASRVYDTQYF. In DNA, the CDR3 is TGTGCCAGCAGGGTGTACGATACGCAGTATTTT.

V usage is TRBV9 and J usage is TRBJ2-7; D perhaps matches TRBD2 (5 bases). V was trimmed by 0 bases and J by 0 bases, leaving 7 bases between them. The CDR3 sequence is 14 residues long. CDR1 and CDR2 (germline): SGDLS, YYNGEE. Here the CDR3 DNA reads TGTGCCAGCAGCGTAGATAGCGACTCCTACGAGCAGTACTTC. Translating gives CASSVDSDSYEQYF.

The rearrangement uses TRBV5-1 and TRBJ1-5; TRBD1 matches at 9 bases. The trim removed 4 bases at V and 2 bases at J, leaving 16 bases unmatched. This CDR3 has 19 residues. Germline V lookup: CDR1 SGHRS, CDR2 YFSETQ. The CDR3 sequence: CASSPTRDRVTIGNQPQHF. CDR3 nucleotide sequence: TGCGCCAGCAGCCCAACCCGGGACAGGGTAACGATAGGCAATCAGCCCCAGCATTTT.

The table lists this clone with a few counts. The chain links TRBV6-5 to TRBJ2-7; 10 positions agree with TRBD2. Trimming removed 2 bases from V and 2 bases from J; junction bases left unmatched: 3. CDR3 length equals 15 residues. Germline lookup yields CDR1 MNHEY and CDR2 SVGAGI. CDR3 residues: CASSYQAGGPYEQYF. Here the CDR3 DNA reads TGTGCCAGCAGTTACCAAGCGGGAGGGCCCTACGAGCAGTACTTC.